Included here is one TCR beta chain sequence, with context. Its specificity is not known. This record comes from a study of cytomegalovirus exposure and HLA in healthy donors. Study results and limitations: In a later analysis, a genetic analysis reported fewer productive-TCR N-insertions in an Asian-associated ancestry cluster than the cohort average. A later analysis showed HLA-associated TCR beta chains outstripping equally common others in clonal expansion.

V lost 7 bases and J lost 4; bases outside the gene matches: 7. The CDR3 has 16 amino acids. Looked up from germline, CDR1 is LGHNA and CDR2 is YNFKEQ. Use of 60 Vbeta and 13 Jbeta primers characterized the PCR. The data were produced by immunoSEQ multiplex PCR, yet TCRdb's version contains in-frame clones alone and is incomplete. The table includes about 160,000 clones, approximately 72% detected once. The chain is built from TRBV4-2 and TRBJ2-3; 14 bases align to TRBD2. The source is a female donor in good health and CMV-seronegative. Material: PBMCs. CDR3 nucleotide sequence: TGTGCCAGCAACCTAAAGGGACTAGCGGGAGCAGATACGCAGTATTTT. It translates to CASNLKGLAGADTQYF.